A selection of T cell receptor beta chains follows, all from one sample in a study of T cells in Graves' hyperthyroidism and ophthalmopathy. TCRdb independently ran MiXCR on the multiplex PCR reads; one entry per CDR3 protein. The sample includes some 340,000 distinct CDR3 sequences, approximately 13% of them seen just once. The sample consisted of blood. The source of these receptors is a woman aged 40 to 50 with Graves' ophthalmopathy. Each CDR3 is given with its conserved first and last residue. A D gene is named only where the DNA matches it firmly. Only some rows state a clone size, as once, few, many or a class for expanded clones.

TRBV3-1	many	TRBJ1-1	NA	CASSQVLGWTEAFF	TGTGCCAGCAGCCAAGTCCTCGGGTGGACTGAAGCTTTCTTT
TRBV10-1	many	TRBJ1-1	NA	CASSALGRTEAFF	TGCGCCAGCAGCGCGTTAGGCCGCACTGAAGCTTTCTTT
TRBV20-1	many	TRBJ2-5	NA	CSARDTGKETQYF	TGCAGTGCTAGAGATACTGGGAAAGAGACCCAGTACTTC
TRBV13	many	TRBJ1-1	NA	CASSQGTPREAFF	TGTGCCAGCAGCCAGGGGACCCCTCGTGAAGCTTTCTTT
TRBV20-1	NA	TRBJ2-1	TRBD1	CSATLIIRRGPNEQFF	TGCAGTGCCACCTTGATTATCCGAAGGGGGCCCAATGAGCAGTTCTTC
TRBV6-1	NA	TRBJ2-2	TRBD2	CASRGLAGDITGELFF	TGTGCCAGCAGGGGACTAGCGGGAGACATCACCGGGGAGCTGTTTTTT
TRBV11-3	NA	TRBJ2-5	NA	CASSSGGGKTQYF	TGTGCCAGCAGCTCTGGGGGCGGGAAGACCCAGTACTTC
TRBV4-1	few	TRBJ2-1	TRBD2	CASSQELGGTYNEQFF	TGCGCCAGCAGCCAAGAGTTGGGAGGGACCTACAATGAGCAGTTCTTC
TRBV6-1	many	TRBJ1-1	NA	CASTPGNEVPEAFF	TGTGCCAGCACCCCAGGGAATGAAGTTCCTGAAGCTTTCTTT
TRBV5-4	NA	TRBJ2-2	TRBD2	CASSGGLAGINTGELFF	TGTGCCAGCAGCGGGGGACTAGCGGGGATAAACACCGGGGAGCTGTTTTTT
TRBV6-5	NA	TRBJ2-2	NA	CASSFRTISGELFF	TGTGCCAGCAGTTTCCGGACAATCAGCGGGGAGCTGTTTTTT
TRBV3-1	NA	TRBJ2-7	TRBD2	CASSQGGRREFYSYEQYF	TGTGCCAGCAGCCAAGGTGGTAGGCGGGAGTTCTACTCCTACGAGCAGTACTTC
TRBV15	NA	TRBJ2-5	TRBD2	CATSRDSAGDSETQYF	TGTGCCACCAGCAGAGATAGTGCGGGAGATTCAGAGACCCAGTACTTC
TRBV7-6	many	TRBJ2-3	NA	CASSLLPGGGGDTQYF	TGTGCCAGCAGCTTACTCCCGGGGGGCGGAGGCGATACGCAGTATTTT
TRBV28	many	TRBJ1-1	NA	CASSLQGTEAFF	TGTGCCAGCAGTTTACAGGGCACTGAAGCTTTCTTT
TRBV28	many	TRBJ2-6	NA	CASSLSGSHSGANVLTF	TGTGCCAGCAGTTTATCTGGAAGTCACTCTGGGGCCAACGTCCTGACTTTC
TRBV20-1	NA	TRBJ1-1	NA	CSAMAGSTEAFF	TGCAGTGCTATGGCAGGGTCCACTGAAGCTTTCTTT
TRBV6-1	NA	TRBJ2-7	TRBD2	CASSGLAGATYEQYF	TGTGCCAGCAGCGGACTAGCGGGAGCAACCTACGAGCAGTACTTC
TRBV19	few	TRBJ1-4	NA	CASSIMGGDNEKLFF	TGTGCCAGTAGTATAATGGGCGGGGATAATGAAAAACTGTTTTTT
TRBV18	few	TRBJ2-5	TRBD2	CASSPPASGRETQYF	TGTGCCAGCTCACCACCGGCCAGCGGGAGAGAGACCCAGTACTTC
TRBV7-9	few	TRBJ2-2	TRBD2	CASTTSPQRDEGTGELFF	TGTGCCAGCACCACCTCTCCACAGCGGGACGAGGGCACCGGGGAGCTGTTTTTT
TRBV10-2	NA	TRBJ2-7	TRBD2	CATESGGTTYEQYF	TGCGCCACAGAATCTGGGGGGACTACCTACGAGCAGTACTTC